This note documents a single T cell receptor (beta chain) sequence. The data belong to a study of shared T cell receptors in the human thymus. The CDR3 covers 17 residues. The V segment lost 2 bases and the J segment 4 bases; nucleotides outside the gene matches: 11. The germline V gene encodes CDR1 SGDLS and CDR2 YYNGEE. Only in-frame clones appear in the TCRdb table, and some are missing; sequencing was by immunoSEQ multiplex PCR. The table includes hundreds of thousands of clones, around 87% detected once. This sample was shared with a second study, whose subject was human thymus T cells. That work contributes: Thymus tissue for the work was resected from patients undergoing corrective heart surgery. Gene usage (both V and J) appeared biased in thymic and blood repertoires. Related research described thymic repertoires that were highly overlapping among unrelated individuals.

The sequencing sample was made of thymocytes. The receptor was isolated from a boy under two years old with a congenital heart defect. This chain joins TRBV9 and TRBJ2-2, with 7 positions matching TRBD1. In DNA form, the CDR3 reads TGTGCCAGCAGCGTTTTCTTTGAGGGGGCTAGCACCGGGGAGCTGTTTTTT. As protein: CASSVFFEGASTGELFF.